This TCR beta chain comes out of a study of Graves' ophthalmopathy and Graves' hyperthyroidism. RNA transcripts provided the template for amplifying TCR beta CDR3 regions. Second-round multiplex PCR came after a first-round RT-PCR that employed HTBI primers. TCRdb reanalysed the multiplex PCR reads using MiXCR and keeps one entry per CDR3 protein. This repertoire shows 400,000 or so distinct CDR3 sequences, about 17% found once; its top ten account for 2.4%. This clonotype was seen at least ten times. V lost 7 bases, J lost 0 bases, and 7 bases lay in between. Germline V lookup: CDR1 MNHNS, CDR2 SASEGT. The CDR3 totals 14 residues.

This sequence was found in an adult woman with stable Graves' hyperthyroidism. Sequenced material: peripheral blood. This chain joins TRBV6-1 and TRBJ2-6, with D perhaps matching TRBD2 (6 bases). The CDR3 DNA follows: TGTGCCAGCAAAGCGGGCTCTGGGGCCAACGTCCTGACTTTC. Translation: CASKAGSGANVLTF.